This T cell receptor beta chain stems from a study of cytomegalovirus exposure and HLA in healthy donors. The CDR3 runs to 13 residues. Looked up from germline, CDR1 is MDHEN and CDR2 is SYDVKM. V was cut by 2 bases and J by 2 bases, with 7 bases left in between. 60 Vbeta and 13 Jbeta primers were used in PCR. Some clones are missing from TCRdb's copy, which holds only in-frame ones; the method was immunoSEQ multiplex PCR. The sample records 92,000 or so clones, around three fifths being singletons. Concerning this clone itself: The antigen is unknown.

Study-level points and caveats: It was likely that a cluster of highly shared sequence variants was a sequencing artifact.

The specimen was PBMCs. This rearrangement joins TRBV28 to TRBJ2-7; D is ambiguous. The source of this sequence is a woman aged 50 to 60 in good health and CMV-seropositive. The CDR3 DNA is TGTGCCAGCAGTTTACGACACCCCTACGAGCAGTACTTC. Translated: CASSLRHPYEQYF.